A selection of T cell receptor beta chains follows, all from one sample in a study of blood T cell repertoires in COVID-19. The method was immunoSEQ multiplex PCR; TCRdb's version includes in-frame clones alone and lacks a portion of them. Here the sample spans around 250,000 clones, about 88% being singletons. Material: PBMCs or T cells enriched from blood (not recorded which). The receptors stem from a man aged 25 to 45 with acute COVID-19. The CDR3 runs from the conserved cysteine through the conserved F or W. A D gene is named only where the DNA matches it firmly. Some rows mark clone size as missing; the rest say once, few, many or name a class of expanded clone.

>TRBV7-2|TRBJ1-2|-|-
CASRAHGGVSYGYTF
TGTGCCAGCAGAGCCCACGGGGGGGTGTCCTATGGCTACACCTTC
>TRBV11-2|TRBJ1-3|-|-
CASSLATGHLVNF
TGTGCCAGCAGCTTGGCGACTGGACACCTTGTAAATTTT
>TRBV5-1|TRBJ2-1|TRBD2|-
CASSPTSGRLYNEQFF
TGTGCCAGCAGCCCGACTAGCGGGAGACTGTACAATGAGCAGTTCTTC
>TRBV19|TRBJ1-5|TRBD1|-
CASSIAGQSNQPQHF
TGTGCCAGTAGTATTGCGGGACAGAGCAATCAGCCCCAGCATTTT
>TRBV24-1|TRBJ1-2|-|-
CATSDSGLGGYTF
TGTGCCACCAGTGATTCCGGACTAGGGGGCTACACCTTC
>TRBV14|TRBJ1-5|-|-
CASSRQRDQPQHF
TGTGCCAGCAGCAGACAGAGAGATCAGCCCCAGCATTTT
>TRBV28|TRBJ1-2|TRBD1|-
CASSPGGTGDYGYTF
TGTGCCAGCAGTCCAGGTGGCACAGGGGACTATGGCTACACCTTC
>TRBV11-3|TRBJ2-5|TRBD1|-
CASSLELTGIGWETQYF
TGTGCCAGCAGCTTAGAGCTGACAGGGATAGGTTGGGAGACCCAGTACTTC
>TRBV15|TRBJ1-2|-|-
CATSRDFRGQSNYGYTF
TGTGCCACCAGCAGAGATTTCAGAGGGCAGAGCAACTATGGCTACACCTTC
>TRBV6-4|TRBJ2-3|TRBD2|many
CASSDTTSGTQYF
TGTGCCAGCAGTGACACGACTAGCGGTACGCAGTATTTT
>TRBV5-8|TRBJ1-5|-|-
CASSLGQFSNQPQHF
TGTGCCAGCAGCTTGGGACAGTTTAGCAATCAGCCCCAGCATTTT
>TRBV20-1|TRBJ1-2|-|-
CSARVIYGYTF
TGCAGTGCTAGAGTCATCTATGGCTACACCTTC
>TRBV6-5|TRBJ1-4|-|-
CASSLSATNEKLFF
TGTGCCAGCAGCCTATCCGCAACTAATGAAAAACTGTTTTTT
>TRBV19|TRBJ1-4|-|-
CASTGFGFGEKLFF
TGTGCCAGTACGGGTTTCGGTTTCGGCGAAAAACTGTTTTTT
>TRBV5-1|TRBJ1-6|-|-
CASSLESRRASSYNSPLHF
TGCGCCAGCAGCTTGGAGTCCCGCAGGGCAAGCTCCTATAATTCACCCCTCCACTTT
>TRBV2|TRBJ1-4|TRBD1|-
CASSYTPGQGEKLFF
TGTGCCAGCAGCTATACCCCGGGACAGGGTGAAAAACTGTTTTTT
>TRBV7-9|TRBJ2-1|-|-
CANDRGNEQFF
TGTGCCAACGATAGGGGAAATGAGCAGTTCTTC
>TRBV5-1|TRBJ1-5|-|-
CASSLGAGFTQHF
TGTGCCAGCAGCTTGGGGGCGGGTTTTACCCAGCATTTT
>TRBV30|TRBJ1-1|-|once
CASRQVEAFF
TGTGCCTCCCGGCAGGTTGAAGCTTTCTTT
>TRBV7-2|TRBJ2-6|-|-
CALRDSGANVLTF
TGTGCACTACGGGACTCTGGGGCCAACGTCCTGACTTTC
>TRBV13|TRBJ2-2|TRBD1|-
CASRLTGGTGELFF
TGTGCCAGCAGGCTTACAGGGGGAACCGGGGAGCTGTTTTTT
>TRBV27|TRBJ1-2|-|few
CASRLNGGGPGYTF
TGTGCCAGCAGACTTAATGGTGGTGGTCCTGGCTACACCTTC
>TRBV24-1|TRBJ2-1|TRBD1|once
CATSDTPGTGSYNEQFF
TGTGCCACCAGTGATACCCCCGGGACAGGGTCCTACAATGAGCAGTTCTTC
>TRBV7-2|TRBJ1-5|-|-
CASSLGSVSNQPQHF
TGTGCCAGCAGCTTAGGGTCGGTGAGCAATCAGCCCCAGCATTTT
>TRBV27|TRBJ1-5|-|-
CASSSTGRGSNQPQHF
TGTGCCAGCAGTTCAACCGGGCGGGGGAGCAATCAGCCCCAGCATTTT
>TRBV9|TRBJ1-1|-|once
CASRRSGTNTEAFF
TGTGCCAGCCGTCGAAGCGGCACGAACACTGAAGCTTTCTTT
>TRBV6-1|TRBJ2-6|TRBD1|-
CASSEVGQGAYGANVLTF
TGTGCCAGCAGTGAAGTGGGACAGGGGGCATACGGGGCCAACGTCCTGACTTTC
>TRBV7-9|TRBJ2-1|TRBD2|few
CASSTQTSGRALEQFF
TGTGCCAGCAGCACCCAGACTAGCGGGAGGGCCTTAGAGCAGTTCTTC
>TRBV28|TRBJ1-4|TRBD1|-
CASSTAGGSGEKLFF
TGTGCCAGCAGTACCGCAGGGGGCAGTGGTGAAAAACTGTTTTTT
>TRBV11-2|TRBJ1-4|TRBD1|-
CASSSWTGVNEKLFF
TGTGCCAGCAGCTCTTGGACAGGGGTTAATGAAAAACTGTTTTTT
>TRBV28|TRBJ1-5|-|-
CASSFLGQPQHF
TGTGCCAGCAGTTTTCTAGGTCAGCCCCAGCATTTT
>TRBV27|TRBJ1-1|-|once
CASGTGMNTEAFF
TGTGCCAGCGGAACAGGGATGAACACTGAAGCTTTCTTT
>TRBV7-2|TRBJ1-5|TRBD1|-
CASSLDRGYNQPQHF
TGTGCCAGCAGCTTAGACAGGGGGTACAATCAGCCCCAGCATTTT
>TRBV19|TRBJ2-1|-|-
CASSIVRDNEQFF
TGTGCCAGTAGTATAGTCCGGGACAATGAGCAGTTCTTC
>TRBV5-6|TRBJ1-5|TRBD1|-
CASSPRQGANQPQHF
TGTGCCAGCAGTCCGCGACAGGGGGCGAATCAGCCCCAGCATTTT
>TRBV7-9|TRBJ1-1|-|-
CASRQTVNTEAFF
TGTGCCAGCAGACAGACAGTCAACACTGAAGCTTTCTTT
>TRBV5-5|TRBJ1-5|-|-
CASSPSQAPNQPQHF
TGTGCCAGCAGCCCGTCACAGGCGCCGAATCAGCCCCAGCATTTT
>TRBV27|TRBJ1-2|-|-
CASSPLTEYGYTF
TGTGCCAGCAGCCCGCTGACTGAGTATGGCTACACCTTC
>TRBV30|TRBJ2-3|-|-
CAWAPGGFGTDTQYF
TGTGCCTGGGCCCCAGGGGGGTTTGGCACAGATACGCAGTATTTT
>TRBV7-9|TRBJ1-2|TRBD1|-
CASSLGQGRNYGYTF
TGTGCCAGCAGCTTAGGACAGGGGAGGAACTATGGCTACACCTTC
>TRBV5-1|TRBJ1-1|-|-
CASSLGAGAFAFF
TGCGCCAGCAGCTTGGGGGCAGGGGCGTTCGCTTTCTTT
>TRBV29-1|TRBJ2-5|TRBD2|few
CSARRTSGQETQYF
TGCAGCGCCCGAAGGACTAGCGGGCAAGAGACCCAGTACTTC
>TRBV5-1|TRBJ2-2|-|-
CASRNLTSTGELFF
TGTGCCAGCAGGAACTTGACTAGTACCGGGGAGCTGTTTTTT
>TRBV7-3|TRBJ2-2|TRBD2|-
CASSSWASGKNTGELFF
TGTGCCAGCAGCTCTTGGGCGAGCGGGAAGAACACCGGGGAGCTGTTTTTT
>TRBV28|TRBJ1-2|TRBD1|once
CASSLTGDTSYTF
TGTGCCAGCAGTTTGACAGGGGATACGAGCTACACCTTC
>TRBV7-8|TRBJ1-5|-|-
CASSLVRQKNQPQHF
TGTGCCAGCAGCTTAGTGAGGCAGAAGAATCAGCCCCAGCATTTT
>TRBV4-1|TRBJ1-4|TRBD1|-
CASSHLPGGFNEKLFF
TGCGCCAGCAGCCACTTACCAGGGGGGTTTAATGAAAAACTGTTTTTT